A selection of T cell receptor beta chains follows, all from one sample in a study of T cell repertoires in cytomegalovirus infection. These TCRs are of unknown antigen specificity. TCRdb analysed the reads with MiXCR anew, one entry per CDR3 protein. This sample yields about 920,000 distinct CDR3 sequences, of which roughly 31% are seen a single time; around an eighth belongs to the top ten. The input for sequencing was cultured CD8+ T cells from PBMCs, taken from culture after CMV antigen stimulation. The receptors derive from a human donor in good health (CMV status not recorded). Some clones in this sample may be carry-over from other donors' samples. Both conserved end residues are part of each CDR3. A D gene is named only where the DNA matches it firmly. The size entry is marked missing in some rows and otherwise reads once, few, many or a size class.

clone_size	d_call	cdr3_length	v_call	j_call	cdr3_aa	cdr3_nt
many	TRBD2	15	TRBV7-9	TRBJ2-1	CASSPERGGYNEQFF	TGTGCCAGCAGTCCTGAGCGGGGGGGATACAATGAGCAGTTCTTC
many	NA	15	TRBV27	TRBJ2-3	CASSPIPGNTDTQYF	TGTGCCAGCAGTCCGATCCCGGGGAACACAGATACGCAGTATTTT
NA	NA	14	TRBV7-9	TRBJ2-4	CASSQDRAKNIQYF	TGTGCCAGCAGCCAGGACAGAGCCAAAAACATTCAGTACTTC
NA	TRBD2	15	TRBV7-2	TRBJ2-3	CASTGTSASTDTQYF	TGTGCCAGCACCGGGACTAGCGCTAGCACAGATACGCAGTATTTT
few	NA	14	TRBV6-1	TRBJ1-3	CASSDFRTADTIYF	TGTGCCAGCAGTGACTTCAGGACAGCGGACACCATATATTTT
many	NA	15	TRBV7-6	TRBJ2-1	CASSLWGASNNEQFF	TGTGCCAGCAGCTTGTGGGGGGCCTCCAACAATGAGCAGTTCTTC
few	NA	11	TRBV7-9	TRBJ1-1	CASSPALKAFF	TGTGCCAGCAGCCCGGCCCTAAAAGCTTTCTTT
few	NA	15	TRBV6-6	TRBJ2-1	CASSPGSKLGNEQFF	TGTGCCAGCAGCCCGGGATCGAAGTTAGGCAATGAGCAGTTCTTC
NA	NA	14	TRBV27	TRBJ1-4	CASSVTGSNEKLFF	TGTGCCAGCAGTGTGACAGGTTCAAATGAAAAACTGTTTTTT
NA	TRBD2	17	TRBV20-1	TRBJ2-3	CSARTRLAGAELDTQYF	TGCAGTGCTAGAACCCGACTAGCGGGCGCAGAGTTAGATACGCAGTATTTT
NA	TRBD2	15	TRBV27	TRBJ2-5	CASSLSVGGRQTQYF	TGTGCCAGCAGTTTATCGGTAGGCGGGAGGCAGACCCAGTACTTC
few	NA	15	TRBV7-9	TRBJ1-1	CASSLIRNQNTEAFF	TGTGCCAGCAGCTTAATCAGAAACCAGAACACTGAAGCTTTCTTT
NA	NA	14	TRBV6-4	TRBJ2-1	CASSDSGSLATQFF	TGTGCCAGCAGTGACTCGGGGAGTTTGGCCACACAGTTCTTC
NA	NA	15	TRBV9	TRBJ2-1	CASSSRERRSNEQFF	TGTGCCAGCAGCTCCCGGGAAAGGCGGTCCAATGAGCAGTTCTTC
many	NA	15	TRBV7-8	TRBJ1-5	CASSLGGMASQPQHF	TGTGCCAGCAGCTTAGGAGGGATGGCTAGTCAGCCCCAGCATTTT
NA	TRBD2	17	TRBV27	TRBJ2-1	CASSFMAGLAGYNEQLF	TGTGCCAGCAGTTTTATGGCGGGACTAGCGGGATACAATGAGCAGTTGTTC
NA	NA	11	TRBV6-5	TRBJ2-7	CASSSISEQYF	TGTGCCAGCAGTTCTATATCAGAGCAGTACTTC
NA	TRBD1	14	TRBV3-1	TRBJ2-5	CASSARQGAETQYF	TGTGCCAGCAGCGCCCGACAGGGGGCGGAGACCCAGTACTTC
NA	TRBD1	16	TRBV12-3/TRBV12-4	TRBJ1-1	CASSFERQGGDTEAFF	TGTGCCAGCAGTTTCGAAAGACAGGGAGGGGACACTGAAGCTTTCTTT
few	TRBD1	15	TRBV27	TRBJ1-1	CASSLSTGGGTEAFF	TGTGCCAGCAGTTTAAGCACAGGGGGAGGTACTGAAGCTTTCTTT
NA	TRBD1	12	TRBV5-1	TRBJ2-1	CASDRGGDEQFF	TGCGCCTCCGACAGGGGCGGGGATGAGCAGTTCTTC
NA	NA	12	TRBV20-1	TRBJ1-1	CSARPTNTEAFF	TGCAGTGCTAGACCCACAAACACTGAAGCTTTCTTT
NA	TRBD1	14	TRBV29-1	TRBJ2-5	CSVDLGQGQETQYF	TGCAGCGTTGATTTGGGACAGGGTCAAGAGACCCAGTACTTC
NA	NA	14	TRBV10-3	TRBJ2-5	CAIKDTYLQETQYF	TGTGCCATCAAGGACACCTATCTTCAAGAGACCCAGTACTTC
NA	TRBD1	16	TRBV2	TRBJ2-3	CASRTTGGASTDTQYF	TGTGCCAGCAGGACAACAGGGGGCGCTAGCACAGATACGCAGTATTTT
NA	TRBD1	14	TRBV20-1	TRBJ1-2	CSARARDRGGGYTF	TGCAGTGCTAGAGCACGGGACAGGGGGGGGGGCTACACCTTC
NA	NA	14	TRBV2	TRBJ1-5	CASRGGVSNQPQHF	TGTGCCAGCAGGGGGGGGGTCAGCAATCAGCCCCAGCATTTT
NA	TRBD1	15	TRBV11-1	TRBJ1-2	CASSLRTGSNYGYTF	TGTGCCAGCAGCCTCCGGACAGGGTCTAACTATGGCTACACCTTC
NA	NA	13	TRBV12-3/TRBV12-4	TRBJ2-7	CASSLPNDAEQYF	TGTGCCAGCAGTCTCCCTAACGACGCTGAGCAGTACTTC
NA	NA	17	TRBV27	TRBJ2-2	CASNFLGEGINTGELFF	TGTGCCAGCAACTTCCTGGGCGAGGGCATAAACACCGGGGAGCTGTTTTTT
NA	NA	12	TRBV29-1	TRBJ1-3	CSVGWYGNTIYF	TGCAGCGTTGGTTGGTATGGAAACACCATATATTTT
NA	TRBD1	17	TRBV4-1	TRBJ1-1	CTSSQPKTGALSSEAFF	TGCACCAGCAGCCAACCTAAGACAGGGGCCCTTTCTAGTGAAGCTTTCTTT
few	NA	19	TRBV15	TRBJ2-2	CATSRDVMVQGGNTGELFF	TGTGCCACCAGCAGAGATGTGATGGTTCAGGGGGGGAACACCGGGGAGCTGTTTTTT
NA	TRBD1	17	TRBV28	TRBJ1-5	CASTTGTEVYSNQPQHF	TGTGCCAGCACGACCGGGACAGAGGTTTATAGCAATCAGCCCCAGCATTTT
few	NA	15	TRBV28	TRBJ1-4	CASSFDSAGGEKLFF	TGTGCCAGCAGTTTTGACAGCGCAGGCGGTGAAAAACTGTTTTTT
NA	NA	13	TRBV19	TRBJ2-1	CASSPYLVNEQFF	TGTGCCAGTAGTCCCTACTTAGTCAATGAGCAGTTCTTC
many	TRBD1	18	TRBV7-9	TRBJ1-3	CASSHWTGTGFSGNTIYF	TGTGCCAGCAGCCATTGGACCGGGACAGGATTCTCTGGAAACACCATATATTTT
NA	TRBD1	14	TRBV20-1	TRBJ2-5	CSALGRGLGETQYF	TGCAGTGCTCTGGGCAGGGGGCTGGGGGAGACCCAGTACTTC
few	TRBD2	14	TRBV20-1	TRBJ2-1	CSAREVLAGPEQFF	TGCAGTGCTAGAGAGGTCCTAGCGGGGCCTGAGCAGTTCTTC
NA	NA	15	TRBV10-3	TRBJ1-2	CAISETTDSNYGYTF	TGTGCCATCAGTGAGACAACAGACTCTAACTATGGCTACACCTTC
NA	NA	15	TRBV25-1	TRBJ1-1	CASSEGQGRNTEAVF	TGTGCCAGCAGTGAAGGGCAGGGGCGGAACACTGAAGCTGTCTTT
few	TRBD2	15	TRBV29-1	TRBJ2-1	CSVYSGGVTYNEQFF	TGCAGCGTTTATAGCGGGGGCGTCACCTACAATGAGCAGTTCTTC
many	NA	14	TRBV7-2	TRBJ1-3	CASSSHPFGNTIYF	TGTGCCAGCAGTTCCCACCCTTTCGGAAACACCATATATTTT
few	TRBD1	18	TRBV19	TRBJ1-1	CASSTLTDRADMNTEAFF	TGTGCCAGTAGTACACTCACGGACAGGGCGGACATGAACACTGAAGCTTTCTTT
once	NA	15	TRBV15	TRBJ2-3	CATSSGRKNTDTQYF	TGTGCCACCAGCAGCGGGAGAAAGAACACAGATACGCAGTATTTT
many	NA	18	TRBV4-1	TRBJ2-6	CASSHSPQVLSGANVLTF	TGCGCCAGCAGCCACAGCCCACAGGTCCTCTCTGGGGCCAACGTCCTGACTTTC
NA	NA	14	TRBV15	TRBJ1-1	CATSIGGQNTEAFF	TGTGCCACCAGCATCGGGGGACAGAACACTGAAGCTTTCTTT
few	NA	15	TRBV6-1	TRBJ2-1	CASSEAEGGSYEQFF	TGTGCCAGCAGTGAAGCGGAAGGGGGTAGCTATGAGCAGTTCTTC
few	NA	13	TRBV2	TRBJ1-1	CASLQGYVLEAFF	TGTGCCAGCCTCCAAGGGTACGTCCTTGAAGCTTTCTTT
few	NA	13	TRBV7-3	TRBJ1-2	CASSAAGFYGYTF	TGTGCCAGCAGCGCCGCAGGATTCTATGGCTACACCTTC
many	TRBD2	16	TRBV2	TRBJ2-3	CASSPFERGGTDTQYF	TGTGCCAGCAGTCCCTTCGAGCGGGGGGGCACAGATACGCAGTATTTT
NA	NA	13	TRBV7-9	TRBJ2-1	CASSFRQSYEQFF	TGTGCCAGCAGCTTCCGGCAGAGCTATGAGCAGTTCTTC
few	TRBD2	14	TRBV27	TRBJ2-2	CASSSLAGTGELFF	TGTGCCAGCAGTTCCCTAGCGGGGACCGGGGAGCTGTTTTTT
NA	NA	15	TRBV27	TRBJ2-3	CASSFVGGLTDTQYF	TGTGCCAGCAGTTTTGTGGGGGGGCTCACAGATACGCAGTATTTT
few	TRBD1	17	TRBV15	TRBJ2-4	CATSTKMLQGAKNIQYF	TGTGCCACCAGCACGAAAATGCTACAGGGGGCCAAAAACATTCAGTACTTC
many	TRBD1	15	TRBV7-9	TRBJ1-5	CASSQTGVGNQPQHF	TGTGCCAGCAGCCAAACAGGGGTAGGCAATCAGCCCCAGCATTTT
NA	NA	13	TRBV6-1	TRBJ2-7	CASRTGIGYEQYF	TGTGCCAGCAGGACGGGAATTGGTTACGAGCAGTACTTC
many	NA	14	TRBV7-6	TRBJ1-6	CASSLNDGDSPLHF	TGTGCCAGCAGCCTAAATGATGGGGATTCACCCCTCCACTTT
NA	NA	13	TRBV19	TRBJ1-1	CASSVGGHAEAFF	TGTGCCAGTAGTGTGGGGGGGCACGCTGAAGCTTTCTTT